What follows are 28 T cell receptor beta chains derived from one specimen sequenced in a study of CD8+CD57+ T cells in acquired aplastic anemia. The study profiled TCR beta VDJ and CDR3 using genomic DNA as template. Each CDR3 protein gets one entry after TCRdb re-called the reads with MiXCR. The sample yields 200,000 to 250,000 distinct CDR3 sequences, 30% to 35% seen once. The sample consisted of sorted CD4+, CD8+, or CD8+CD57+ T cells (not recorded which) from PBMCs. The receptors originated from a human donor in good health, serving as a control.

The CDR3 sequence: CASSVGGTGRTEAFF. The CDR3 nucleotides are TGTGCCAGCAGCGTAGGTGGGACAGGGCGTACTGAAGCTTTCTTT. The gene calls are TRBV9 and TRBJ1-1; 9 nucleotides agree with TRBD1. CDR1 and CDR2 from the germline V gene are SGDLS and YYNGEE. The CDR3 is 15 residues long. The V and J ends lost 0 bases and 5 bases, in that order; junction bases with no gene match: 5.

The V and J genes are TRBV6-1 and TRBJ1-1; D ambiguous. Trimming shortened V by 6 bases and J by 5 bases, and 19 bases separated the two germline ends. Germline assignment: CDR1 MNHNS and CDR2 SASEGT. The length of the CDR3 is 15 residues. The CDR3 nucleotides are TGTGCCAGCAGCAATAAGGACGGTGAGCCGACTGAAGCTTTCTTT. Protein sequence: CASSNKDGEPTEAFF.

As concerns this clonotype: This sequence may be a read error, since a much larger clone differs from it by one base. The rearrangement links TRBV5-1 to TRBJ1-5; D gene ambiguous. The CDR3 has 15 amino acids. Germline CDR1 reads SGHRS; CDR2 reads YFSETQ. The CDR3 protein is CARSLGQGSNQPQHF. In DNA, the CDR3 is TGCGCCCGCAGCTTGGGTCAAGGAAGCAATCAGCCCCAGCATTTT. Full variable domain (rest looked up from reference TRBV5-1 and TRBJ1-5): KAGVTQTPRYLIKTRGQQVTLSCSPISGHRSVSWYQQTPGQGLQFLFEYFSETQRNKGNFPGRFSGRQFSNSRSEMNVSTLELGDSALYLCARSLGQGSNQPQHFGDGTRLSIL.

The V and J genes are TRBV12-3 or TRBV12-4 and TRBJ1-2; 8 nucleotides match TRBD1. With 3 bases clipped from V and 3 bases from J, the junction kept 6 bases outside the gene matches. The CDR3 length is 15 residues. In DNA form, the CDR3 reads TGTGCCAGCAGTTTGGACAGGGAGTGGGACTATGGCTACACCTTC. Protein sequence: CASSLDREWDYGYTF.

This clonotype was detected ten times or more. The chain combines TRBV19 with TRBJ2-1, with 9 bases that match TRBD1. CDR1 is LNHDA, CDR2 SQIVND, per germline (reference sequence). The CDR3 has 15 residues. Unmatched junction bases numbered 2, after V lost 0 bases and J lost 5 bases. The CDR3 DNA follows: TGTGCCAGTAGTATAGACGGACAGGGGAACAATGAGCAGTTCTTC. Translated, it gives CASSIDGQGNNEQFF.

This clonotype came up many times. This chain connects TRBV29-1 to TRBJ2-1, with D possibly being TRBD2 (5 bases). The CDR3 contains 14 residues. Between the trimmed V and J ends, which lost 5 bases and 0 bases, there was a span of 11 bases. CDR1 is SQVTM, CDR2 ANQGSEA, per germline. The CDR3 region is CSVFGSGSYNEQFF. Here the CDR3 DNA reads TGCAGCGTTTTTGGAAGCGGCTCCTACAATGAGCAGTTCTTC.

Many counts were recorded for this clonotype. The rearrangement uses TRBV11-2 and TRBJ2-7; no firm D call. The CDR3 is made up of 13 amino acids. V was cut by 3 bases and J by 7 bases, with 13 bases left in between. The germline CDR1 and CDR2 sequences are SGHAT and FQNNGV. CDR3 residues: CASSFILGLEQYF. The CDR3 bases are TGTGCCAGCAGCTTTATCTTGGGATTAGAGCAGTACTTC.

In its sample, this clonotype was seen a few times. The chain has TRBV18 and TRBJ2-6; the match to TRBD1 covers 7 bases. The CDR3 totals 15 residues. The germline CDR1 and CDR2 sequences are KGHSH and LQKENI. The junction had 2 bases not matched to a gene; V was cut back by 2 bases and J by 4 bases. CDR3 region: CASSPETGGANVLTF. CDR3 nucleotide sequence: TGTGCCAGCTCACCAGAGACAGGGGGGGCCAACGTCCTGACTTTC.

This clonotype appeared a single time. Possible read error: a much larger clone is one base away. The V gene is TRBV20-1, the J gene TRBJ2-7; tentative D call: TRBD2 (5 bases). Germline V lookup: CDR1 DFQATT, CDR2 SNEGSKA (reference sequence). There are 13 residues in the CDR3. In DNA form, the CDR3 reads TGCAGTGCCAGTGATAGGACGATTGGGGAGCGGTACTTC. It is translated as CSASDRTIGERYF.

This clonotype was picked up many times. This sequence joins TRBV7-2 and TRBJ2-1; either TRBD1 or TRBD2 may supply D (5 bases each). V was shortened by 9 bases and J by 3 bases, with 15 bases between the two germline ends. The germline gives CDR1 SGHTA, CDR2 FQGNSA. The CDR3 is 14 residues long. The CDR3 nucleotides read TGTGCCAGTTCCCCGGGACCGTTCTACAATGAGCAGTTCTTC. It yields the protein CASSPGPFYNEQFF. Drawing the rest from reference TRBV7-2 and TRBJ2-1, the complete variable domain is GAGVSQSPSNKVTEKGKDVELRCDPISGHTALYWYRQSLGQGLEFLIYFQGNSAPDKSGLPSDRFSAERTGGSVSTLTIQRTQQEDSAVYLCASSPGPFYNEQFFGPGTRLTVL.

This clonotype occurred many times. The rearrangement uses TRBV29-1 and TRBJ1-2; D is ambiguous. Germline lookup yields CDR1 SQVTM and CDR2 ANQGSEA. V lost 3 bases and J 6 bases, leaving 8 bases between the germline ends. The CDR3 extends over 11 amino acids. CDR3 sequence (DNA): TGCAGCGTTGAGGGGAGGAATGGCTACACCTTC. This sequence encodes CSVEGRNGYTF.

Many counts were recorded for this clonotype. The rearrangement links TRBV2 to TRBJ2-2, with a tentative D call TRBD2 (6 bases). Trimming took 6 bases from V and 5 from J, leaving 16 bases between them. The CDR3 sequence is 15 residues long. Per germline, CDR1 SNHLY and CDR2 FYNNEI. CDR3 bases: TGTGCCAGCAGGGGTGGAGGGGTAGGGACCGGGGAGCTGTTTTTT. It is translated as CASRGGGVGTGELFF.

In this sample, this clonotype turned up a few times. The rearrangement joins TRBV11-1 to TRBJ2-1, with TRBD2 matching 7 bases. The V gene's germline CDR1 is SGHAT and CDR2 FQDESV (reference sequence). The V and J ends lost 3 bases and 5 bases, in that order; junction bases with no gene match: 7. The CDR3 contains 15 residues. CDR3 nucleotide sequence: TGTGCCAGCAGCTTCGAGCGGGATGGGGACAATGAGCAGTTCTTC. The encoded protein is CASSFERDGDNEQFF.

The sample holds many counts of this clonotype. CDR3 protein: CSASRGQVNYGYTF. The CDR3 nucleotides read TGCAGTGCTAGTAGGGGACAAGTTAACTATGGCTACACCTTC. This chain links TRBV20-1 with TRBJ1-2; perhaps TRBD1 as D (6 bases). The CDR3 contains 14 residues. CDR1 is DFQATT and CDR2 is SNEGSKA in the germline V gene (reference sequence). Deletions cut 3 bases from V and 1 base from J, with 12 bases between.

The CDR3: CASGGGILAKNIQYF. The CDR3 DNA is TGTGCCAGCGGTGGGGGAATACTAGCCAAAAACATTCAGTACTTC. This chain links TRBV19 with TRBJ2-4, with D possibly being TRBD1 or TRBD2 (5 bases each). CDR1 is LNHDA and CDR2 is SQIVND in the germline V gene (reference sequence). The V and J ends lost 9 bases and 0 bases respectively, with 15 bases between them. The CDR3 consists of 15 residues.

The chain couples TRBV30 to TRBJ1-5; D might be TRBD1 (6 bases). The germline CDR1 and CDR2 sequences are GTSNPN and SVGIG (reference sequence). The CDR3 sequence is 15 residues long. Between the trimmed V and J ends, which lost 2 bases and 6 bases, there was a span of 17 bases. Here the CDR3 reads CAWSRGRGGIQPQHF. CDR3 DNA sequence: TGTGCCTGGAGTCGGGGGCGGGGTGGTATTCAGCCCCAGCATTTT. Supplemented by reference TRBV30 and TRBJ1-5, the full variable domain reads SQTIHQWPATLVQPVGSPLSLECTVEGTSNPNLYWYRQAAGRGLQLLFYSVGIGQISSEVPQNLSASRPQDRQFILSSKKLLLSDSGFYLCAWSRGRGGIQPQHFGDGTRLSIL.

The rearrangement joins TRBV5-1 to TRBJ2-1; D not resolved. The CDR3 consists of 15 residues. Trimming took off 4 bases at V and 0 bases at J, with 11 bases between the two ends. CDR1 is SGHRS, CDR2 YFSETQ, per germline. The CDR3 region has the DNA TGCGCCAGCAGCCCAATTCAGAGCTCCTACAATGAGCAGTTCTTC. Translating it yields CASSPIQSSYNEQFF.

This chain connects TRBV18 to TRBJ1-6; TRBD1 agrees at 10 bases. V shed 3 bases and J 1 base; nucleotides not matched to a gene: 12. CDR1 KGHSH and CDR2 LQKENI come from the germline V gene. There are 20 residues in the CDR3. This CDR3 is CASSPPRRDRGGSYNSPLHF. Written as DNA, the CDR3 is TGTGCCAGCTCACCTCCAAGGCGGGACAGGGGAGGATCCTATAATTCACCCCTCCACTTT.

This clonotype has just a few counts. A read error is possible here, since a much larger clone lies one base away. V and J are TRBV2 and TRBJ1-2, with D tentatively TRBD1 (5 bases). In germline, CDR1 is SNHLY, CDR2 FYNNEI. This CDR3 contains 13 residues. With 2 bases removed from V and 4 bases from J, the gap between germline ends came to 8 bases. The CDR3 loop reads CASSEQGSYGYTF. The CDR3, as DNA: TGTGCCAGCAGTGAACAGGGTTCCTATGGCTACACCTTC.

A few counts support this clonotype. CDR3 sequence (DNA): TGTGCCAGCAGTGAAGCTGGCAGGACCGCTAACTATGGCTACACCTTC. It translates to CASSEAGRTANYGYTF. The chain recombines TRBV6-1 with TRBJ1-2; D is unresolved. Germline values: CDR1 MNHNS, CDR2 SASEGT. Deletions cut 0 bases from V and 0 bases from J, with 11 bases between. This CDR3 spans 16 amino acids.

This clonotype has more than one count but fewer than ten. V usage is TRBV12-3 or TRBV12-4 and J usage is TRBJ1-5; TRBD1 is a possible D gene (5 bases). The V gene lost 7 bases and the J gene lost 11 bases, with 12 bases spanning the gap. The CDR3 has 11 amino acids. Here the CDR3 reads CASMLRGSQHF. The DNA for the CDR3 is TGTGCCAGCATGTTACGGGGGTCCCAGCATTTT.

The table lists this clonotype with a few counts. The V and J genes are TRBV9 and TRBJ2-2; TRBD2 matches 8 bases. Germline-derived CDR1 and CDR2 are SGDLS and YYNGEE. The CDR3 spans 15 residues. V lost 2 bases, J lost 7 bases, and 7 bases stayed unmatched. The CDR3 region has the DNA TGTGCCAGCAGCGTTAGCGGGAAGGGGAACGGGGAGCTGTTTTTT. Translating it yields CASSVSGKGNGELFF. Filled out from reference TRBV9 and TRBJ2-2, the complete variable domain reads DSGVTQTPKHLITATGQRVTLRCSPRSGDLSVYWYQQSLDQGLQFLIQYYNGEERAKGNILERFSAQQFPDLHSELNLSSLELGDSALYFCASSVSGKGNGELFFGEGSRLTVL.

This clonotype was seen at least ten times. The genes are TRBV6-1 and TRBJ1-5; D ambiguous. The CDR3 consists of 14 residues. V gave up 5 bases and J gave up 0 bases, with 8 bases separating them. In germline, CDR1 is MNHNS, CDR2 SASEGT. CDR3 loop: CASSIGYSNQPQHF. In nucleotides, the CDR3 is TGTGCCAGCAGTATAGGCTATAGCAATCAGCCCCAGCATTTT.

This clonotype was detected many times. CDR3 coding DNA: TGTGCCAGCAGCTCAGGACAGGGAAGTTCCTACAATGAGCAGTTCTTC. Translating it yields CASSSGQGSSYNEQFF. V is TRBV7-9 and J is TRBJ2-1; 8 nucleotides align to TRBD1. The CDR3 contains 16 residues. Germline lookup yields CDR1 SEHNR and CDR2 FQNEAQ (reference sequence). V was clipped by 4 bases and J by 1 base; unmatched bases: 6. Together with reference TRBV7-9 and TRBJ2-1, the CDR3 gives the full variable domain: DTGVSQNPRHKITKRGQNVTFRCDPISEHNRLYWYRQTLGQGPEFLTYFQNEAQLEKSRLLSDRFSAERPKGSFSTLEIQRTEQGDSAMYLCASSSGQGSSYNEQFFGPGTRLTVL.

On this clonotype itself: Since a much larger clone is just one base distant, this may be a read error. CDR3 sequence: CASSRRGTGELFF. CDR3 sequence (DNA): TGTGCCAGCAGTCGACGGGGCACCGGGGAGCTGTTTTTT. J is TRBJ2-2 and V is TRBV6-9; maybe TRBD2 (5 bases). CDR3 length: 13 residues. Germline V CDR1 and CDR2: MNHGY, SVAAGI. Trimming removed 5 bases at V and 4 bases at J, with 8 bases between.

This clonotype was detected ten times or more. This chain joins TRBV2 and TRBJ2-5; tentative D call: TRBD1 (5 bases). The germline CDR1 and CDR2 sequences are SNHLY and FYNNEI. The CDR3 has 13 residues. V was pared by 8 bases and J by 2 bases, with 12 bases between. The CDR3 DNA reads TGTGCCAGCGGGGCTAGGTCTCAAGAGACCCAGTACTTC. The encoded protein is CASGARSQETQYF.

On this clonotype itself: This likely comes from a read error, as the CDR3 has no conserved phenylalanine or tryptophan at its end. J is TRBJ2-2 and V is TRBV12-3 or TRBV12-4, with D possibly being TRBD1 (6 bases). Trimming took 6 bases from V and 1 from J, leaving 12 bases between them. This CDR3 has 15 residues. The CDR3 sequence: CASSGPGQNTGELFL. CDR3 sequence (DNA): TGTGCCAGCAGCGGACCGGGACAGAACACCGGGGAGCTGTTTCTT.

The chain carries TRBV12-3 or TRBV12-4 and TRBJ2-1; D is perhaps TRBD1 or TRBD2 (5 bases each). The CDR3 has 15 residues. Trimming stripped 6 bases from V and 5 bases from J, with 17 bases between. This CDR3 is CASRPPNGTHNEQFF. In DNA form, the CDR3 reads TGTGCCAGCAGGCCCCCAAACGGGACCCACAATGAGCAGTTCTTC.